This TCR beta chain was sequenced in a study of beta chain features in type 1 diabetes (dated by TCRdb to the late 2010s). Study-wide context: Mean age, gender distribution, total cell number and subset yield did not differ between patients and healthy donors. The study compared the TCRB repertoires of sorted circulating CD4+ T cell subsets in recently diagnosed type 1 diabetes patients with those in matched healthy donors. Regulatory and stem cell-like memory subsets were obtained from only 8 patients and about 8 healthy donors, while naive and central memory subsets were obtained from all 28 donors. Across all samples, 107,917,701 sorted cells were examined, and cell number per subset correlated strongly with RNA yield.

Results and caveats for the whole study, not just this receptor: In all four CD4+ subsets, TCRB CDR3 length was moderately but significantly shorter in type 1 diabetes patients. Shorter templates might have been favored by PCR, but patient and control samples were amplified and corrected together, so both groups would have been affected equally by any skew. Fewer insertions and more nucleotide deletions at VDJ recombination sites were observed in patients with type 1 diabetes, implying thymic rearrangement abnormalities. Because cDNA was sequenced instead of genomic DNA, activated cells with high expression could be over-represented, although the groups did not differ in activation or CD3 levels. Naive, central memory and regulatory TCRB repertoires appeared more similar among patients than among healthy donors. Because small numbers of individuals were included in the HLA sub-analyses, any influence of HLA type on TCRB rearrangement was left unresolved.

V has 0 bases trimmed and J has 1 base trimmed; junction bases matching no gene number 4. The CDR3 contains 17 residues, cysteine and phenylalanine counted. The kept DNA is CDR3 alone, 51 bases in frame from the first base. CDR1 is given as KGHSH and CDR2 as LQKENI, both from the germline V gene. Each donor gave one peripheral blood draw, averaging approximately 0.11 L, which was collected into heparinised tubes. A BD FACSAria II and a panel including CD45RO, CCR7, CD25, CD127, CD95 and CD27 were used to sort naive, central memory, regulatory and stem cell-like memory CD4+ T cells. Every sorted population had a purity above 95%. Right away, PBMCs were isolated by Lymphoprep density gradient centrifugation and were stained directly, with no culture step. So that batch effects would be minimized, each experiment stained and sorted samples in pairs, pairing one healthy donor with one patient. Concerning this clone: Its antigen is not yet known. Per-base qualities were not stored, and no clone one base away is much larger.

The entire amount of isolated RNA was reverse transcribed using the High Capacity cDNA Reverse Transcription Kit, so the sequenced TCRB transcripts were expressed ones. Deep immunoSEQ sequencing was applied to naive, central memory and regulatory T cell samples, giving an average of roughly 3.3 million total reads per sample. Sorted cells were lysed in RLT buffer and RNA was extracted with DNase-treated RNeasy Micro or Mini kits, depending on cell number. To prevent cross-contamination, every cell subset was processed on its own, while patient and healthy donor samples were processed together. The immunoSEQ multiplex PCR was used to amplify TCRB sequences from cDNA, generating 87-bp fragments that spanned the CDR3 region. Sequencing of the amplicons was done on the Illumina HiSeq platform. Under the source paper's analysis protocol: PCR bias was corrected computationally using synthetic template baselines, and reads within Hamming distance 2 were collapsed, with unmergeable singletons discarded. Reads were aligned against IMGT to assign V, D and J genes, CDR3 length and insertions or deletions at six rearrangement sites. Within each subset, clonotype counts were normalized to sorted cell number, after which true diversity and Gini coefficients were computed with the tcR R package. The overlap coefficient, calculated on TCRB nucleotide sequences, was used to quantify repertoire sharing. TCRdb took this table from immuneACCESS and kept in-frame rearrangements with V and J called. Such tables lack part of the clones; where checked against another copy, unresolved V genes explain under half of the gap, and the rest is unexplained. For V, J and clone size, that table is used; D and trimming come from the DNA. The sample table lists 35,000 or so clones, almost 65% of them with a count of one. The ten most abundant clones make up 2% of the sample.

The sequence is built from TRBV18 and TRBJ2-4; 9 of the junction bases match TRBD1. The receptor was derived from a woman aged 30 to 39 in good health. Sequencing input: Tregs from blood. The label giving this sample's cell subset or site can be read as: regulatory CD4+ T cells. The CDR3: CASSPPGQGFAKNIQYF. The nucleotides are TGTGCCAGCTCACCACCCGGACAGGGGTTCGCCAAAAACATTCAGTACTTC. With all but the CDR3 taken from the reference TRBV18 and TRBJ2-4 genes, the full variable domain is: NAGVMQNPRHLVRRRGQEARLRCSPMKGHSHVYWYRQLPEEGLKFMVYLQKENIIDESGMPKERFSAEFPKEGPSILRIQQVVRGDSAAYFCASSPPGQGFAKNIQYFGAGTRLSVL.